This section outlines one T cell receptor (beta chain) sequence together with its context. J was trimmed by 6 bases and V by 4 bases; bases with no gene match: 12. The length of the CDR3 is 16 residues. The germline V gene has CDR1 SGDLS and CDR2 YYNGEE. Original methodology: It was from reference gene primer amplification that nucleated cell counts were estimated. Clones were sequenced by immunoSEQ multiplex PCR, and TCRdb holds only the in-frame ones, with some missing. V and J calls and clone size are as listed in that table; D and trimming were resolved from the DNA. The sample consists of some 70,000 clones, almost 90% of them appearing once. This sample is part of a study of blood T cell repertoires in COVID-19. Study overall: Samples of COVID-19 (acute and convalescent) were obtained from the United States, Italy and Spain. T cells, B-cell-depleted T cells, or PBMCs provided the cDNA or gDNA that served as material.

The sequence came from a man aged 50 or older with acute or convalescent COVID-19. Sequencing was done on a sample of peripheral blood. The chain carries TRBV9 and TRBJ2-3; 9 positions match TRBD1. Here the CDR3 DNA reads TGTGCCAGCAGCCTGGGGGTACAGGGGGCCTCTGATACGCAGTATTTT. It is translated as CASSLGVQGASDTQYF.